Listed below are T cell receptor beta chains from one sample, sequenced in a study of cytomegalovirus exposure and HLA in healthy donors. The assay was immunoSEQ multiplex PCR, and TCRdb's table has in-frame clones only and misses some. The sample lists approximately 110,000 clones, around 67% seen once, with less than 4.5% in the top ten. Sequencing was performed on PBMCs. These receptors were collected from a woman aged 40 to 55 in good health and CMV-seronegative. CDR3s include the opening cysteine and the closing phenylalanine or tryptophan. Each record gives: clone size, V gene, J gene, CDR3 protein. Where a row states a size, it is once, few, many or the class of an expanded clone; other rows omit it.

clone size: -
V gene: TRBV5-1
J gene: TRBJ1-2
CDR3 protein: CASGGDGIRNYGYTF

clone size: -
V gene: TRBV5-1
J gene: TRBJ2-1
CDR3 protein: CASSLARTAYNEQFF

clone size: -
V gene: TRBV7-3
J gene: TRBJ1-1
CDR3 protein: CASSLDREGGAFF

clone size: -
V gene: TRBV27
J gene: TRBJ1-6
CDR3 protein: CASRPPGQGLSYNSPLHF

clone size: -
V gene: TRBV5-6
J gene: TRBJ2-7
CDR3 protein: CASSLGTSGSYEQYF

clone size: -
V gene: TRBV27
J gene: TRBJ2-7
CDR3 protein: CASSALHSEQYF

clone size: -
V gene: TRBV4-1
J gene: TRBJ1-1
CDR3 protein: CASSQDFPVREAFF

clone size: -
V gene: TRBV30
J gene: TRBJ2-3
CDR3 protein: CAWSAPQGHTDTQYF

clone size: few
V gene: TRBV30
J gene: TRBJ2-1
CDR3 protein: CASSSGSAYNEQFF

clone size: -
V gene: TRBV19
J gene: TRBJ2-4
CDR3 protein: CASTRTGGNIQYF

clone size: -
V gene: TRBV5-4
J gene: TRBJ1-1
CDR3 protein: CASSLAAGNTEAFF

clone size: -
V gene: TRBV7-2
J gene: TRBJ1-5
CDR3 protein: CASSPDWGGNQPQHF

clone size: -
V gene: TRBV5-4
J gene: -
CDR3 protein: CASSFSSGTIYEQYF

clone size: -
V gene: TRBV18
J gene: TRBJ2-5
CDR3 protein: CASSPPGLAGGETQYF

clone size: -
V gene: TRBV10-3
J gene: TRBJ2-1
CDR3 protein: CAITTATSGAYNEQFF

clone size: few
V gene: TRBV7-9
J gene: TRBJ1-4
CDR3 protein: CASSLGAGAIEKLFF

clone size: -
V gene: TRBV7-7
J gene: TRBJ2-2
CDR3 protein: CASSLGDAGELFF

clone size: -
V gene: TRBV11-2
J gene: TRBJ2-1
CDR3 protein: CASSLDPNGEGQFF

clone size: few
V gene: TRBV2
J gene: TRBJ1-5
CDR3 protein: CASSSQQGVGQPQHF

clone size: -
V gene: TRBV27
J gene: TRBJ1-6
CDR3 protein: CASQQGADSPLHF

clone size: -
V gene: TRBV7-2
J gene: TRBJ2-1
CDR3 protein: CASSLVPRGGGRGNEQFF

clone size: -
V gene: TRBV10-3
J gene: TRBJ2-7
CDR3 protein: CAISGRQATRNEQYF

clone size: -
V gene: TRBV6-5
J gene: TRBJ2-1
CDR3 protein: CASSYLAGGYNEQFF